Listed below are T cell receptor beta chains from one sample, sequenced in a study of blood T cells in healthy people across ages. TCRdb ran MiXCR on the 5' RACE reads and lists one entry per CDR3 protein. The table includes about 640,000 distinct CDR3 sequences, roughly three fifths detected once. The sequencing sample was made of blood. The receptors come from a man in his 60s in good health. CDR3s include the opening cysteine and the closing phenylalanine or tryptophan. The D gene is left open where the match is weak. Only part of the rows carry a size: once, few, many, or a class if the clone is expanded.

v_gene	abundance	d_gene	j_gene	CDR3nt	CDR3aa
TRBV5-1	few	NA	TRBJ1-2	TGCGCCAGCAGGTCCGGCGACAGAGAGTATGGCTACACCTTC	CASRSGDREYGYTF
TRBV6-1	NA	TRBD2	TRBJ2-3	TGTGCCAGCAGTGCTGGACTAGCGGGGGACACAGATACGCAGTATTTT	CASSAGLAGDTDTQYF
TRBV12-5	few	TRBD1	TRBJ2-5	TGTGCTAGTGGGCCGGGACAGCGAGAGACCCAGTACTTC	CASGPGQRETQYF
TRBV12-5	NA	NA	TRBJ1-1	TGTGCTAGTGGTTTGGTAGGTCAGGGATGGACTGAAGCTTTCTTT	CASGLVGQGWTEAFF
TRBV4-1	few	TRBD1	TRBJ2-5	TGCGCCAGCAGCCAAGGAAGGGGGCTGGAGACCCAGTACTTC	CASSQGRGLETQYF
TRBV18	NA	NA	TRBJ2-7	TGTGCCAGCTCATACTCCGGGACGGGACGCCACGAGCAGTACTTC	CASSYSGTGRHEQYF
TRBV7-2	NA	NA	TRBJ2-5	TGTGCCAGCAGCTTACAGTGGGGGGCGAGGAATGAGCAGTACTTC	CASSLQWGARNEQYF
TRBV4-1	few	NA	TRBJ2-1	TGCGCCAGCAGCCAGGGATACGGGACAAACCACAATGAGCAGTTCTTC	CASSQGYGTNHNEQFF
TRBV27	NA	NA	TRBJ2-5	TGTGCCAGCAGTCCTAGGATGGTGAAAGAGACCCAGTACTTC	CASSPRMVKETQYF
TRBV10-3	few	TRBD1	TRBJ2-7	TGTGCCATCAGGGCAGGGACAGGCAACTACGAGCAGTACTTC	CAIRAGTGNYEQYF
TRBV6-1	NA	TRBD1	TRBJ2-5	TGTGCCAGCAGTCTAGCACAGGGGGCGGGGGAGACCCAGTACTTC	CASSLAQGAGETQYF
TRBV29-1	NA	NA	TRBJ2-5	TGCAGCGTTGGGCGAACCGGGACACCCCAAGAGACCCAGTACTTC	CSVGRTGTPQETQYF
TRBV20-1	few	NA	TRBJ2-7	TGCAGTGCTGTTGGGGGAAACTCCTACGAGCAGTACTTC	CSAVGGNSYEQYF
TRBV20-1	NA	NA	TRBJ2-3	TGCAGTGCTAGTGGGGGTCTGAGCACAGATACGCAGTATTTT	CSASGGLSTDTQYF
TRBV2	NA	TRBD1	TRBJ2-2	TGTGCGAGCACGGGACAGGGGGTTAACACCGGGGAGGTGTTTTTT	CASTGQGVNTGEVFF
TRBV2	few	TRBD2	TRBJ2-3	TGTGCCAGCAGCTACAACCTCAAGTTAGCGGGGGGGGTTGCAGATACGCAGTATTTT	CASSYNLKLAGGVADTQYF
TRBV27	NA	TRBD2	TRBJ2-7	TGTGCCAGCAGTTTACCGATAGCGGGGGGGCCTCATTCCTACGAGCAGTACTTC	CASSLPIAGGPHSYEQYF
TRBV7-2	few	NA	TRBJ2-1	TGTGCCAGCAGCCACTACGACAATGAGCAGTTCTTC	CASSHYDNEQFF
TRBV10-3	NA	TRBD1	TRBJ2-5	TGTGCCATCAGCAAAACAGGGGGCATCTCTCAAGAGACCCAGTACTTC	CAISKTGGISQETQYF
TRBV28	NA	NA	TRBJ1-4	TGTGCCAGCGGAATTGGAGGAAATCTTGGAAAACTGTTTTTT	CASGIGGNLGKLFF
TRBV28	NA	NA	TRBJ1-5	TGTGCCAGCAGTTTAGATCGGGGCGACCAGCCCCAGCATTTT	CASSLDRGDQPQHF
TRBV28	NA	NA	TRBJ2-7	TGTGCCAGCAGTTCAGGGGCTATGGACGAGCAGTACTTC	CASSSGAMDEQYF
TRBV20-1	NA	NA	TRBJ2-1	TGCAGTGCTACACCTTTTAGCGGACAACTGGTCAATGAGCAGTTCTTC	CSATPFSGQLVNEQFF
TRBV6-1	NA	TRBD1	TRBJ1-5	TGTGCCAGCAGTGGGTCGGGACAGTTTTCAGGCAGCAATCAGCCCCAGCATTTT	CASSGSGQFSGSNQPQHF
TRBV15	few	NA	TRBJ2-7	TGTGCCACCAGCAGCCCACAGGGGAGGTCCTACGAGCAGTACTTC	CATSSPQGRSYEQYF
TRBV6-6	NA	NA	TRBJ1-5	TGTGCCTCCACCCATCGGGGGATTGGCAATCAGCCCCAGCATTTT	CASTHRGIGNQPQHF
TRBV7-9	NA	TRBD1	TRBJ2-3	TGTGCCAGCAGCTTGTCGGGACAGGGCACAGATACGCAGTATTTT	CASSLSGQGTDTQYF
TRBV5-6	NA	NA	TRBJ2-7	TGTGCCAGCAGCCAACCGACAGGAGCCTACGAGCAGTACTTC	CASSQPTGAYEQYF
TRBV2	NA	NA	TRBJ2-6	TGTGCCAGCAGTGAAACCAGGGCTGGGGCCAACGTCCTGACTTTC	CASSETRAGANVLTF
TRBV6-1	NA	NA	TRBJ1-4	TGTGCCAGCAGCCTCGGCATGCTGTTTTTT	CASSLGMLFF
TRBV18	NA	TRBD1	TRBJ2-1	TGTGCCAGCTCACCACGTGGGACAGGGTTGAGCGAGCAGTTCTTC	CASSPRGTGLSEQFF
TRBV12-3/TRBV12-4	NA	TRBD2	TRBJ2-1	TGTGCCAGCACCCGGGGACTAGCAGCTGAGCAGTTCTTC	CASTRGLAAEQFF
TRBV29-1	NA	NA	TRBJ2-1	TGCAGCGTTGAAGGCGGCTACAATGAGCAGTTCTTC	CSVEGGYNEQFF